The 17 T cell receptor beta chains presented below share a single source sample, sequenced in a study of blood T cell repertoires in COVID-19. Assay: immunoSEQ multiplex PCR; the TCRdb copy retains only in-frame clones and omits some. The data show about 63,000 clones, roughly 85% seen once. The sequenced sample was peripheral blood. The receptors here all came from a human donor in a cohort sampled during active COVID-19.

The genes are TRBV9 and TRBJ1-6; unclear D gene. This CDR3 has 15 amino acids. The germline CDR1 and CDR2 sequences are SGDLS and YYNGEE. The V gene lost 4 bases and the J gene lost 5 bases, with 13 bases spanning the gap. This chain's CDR3 is CASSPRRLDNSPLHF. CDR3 nucleotide sequence: TGTGCCAGCAGCCCAAGGAGACTAGATAATTCACCCCTCCACTTT.

This clone was detected a few times. This rearrangement joins TRBV5-1 to TRBJ2-3; no firm D call. Germline lookup yields CDR1 SGHRS and CDR2 YFSETQ. This CDR3 has 11 residues. The germline V and J ends were trimmed by 7 bases and 4 bases, with 7 bases remaining between them. The CDR3 DNA reads as TGCGCCAGCTATAGCTCAGATACGCAGTATTTT. This encodes CASYSSDTQYF.

This chain uses TRBV6-2 or TRBV6-3 with TRBJ1-1, with 7 bases fitting TRBD1. The CDR3 totals 17 residues. V lost 2 bases, J lost 1 base, and 10 bases stayed unmatched. The germline gives CDR1 MNHEY, CDR2 SVGEGT. The CDR3 nucleotides are TGTGCCAGCAGTTACAAGGGGGCCCGGGGTCCGAACACTGAAGCTTTCTTT. It encodes CASSYKGARGPNTEAFF.

The chain uses TRBV19 and TRBJ2-1; D is possibly TRBD2 (5 bases). Germline V gene sequence: CDR1 LNHDA, CDR2 SQIVND (reference sequence). V was trimmed by 10 bases and J by 0 bases, leaving 13 bases between them. The CDR3 sequence is 14 residues long. For the CDR3, the DNA is TGTGCCACCAATAGGAGGAGCTCCTACAATGAGCAGTTCTTC. Amino acids: CATNRRSSYNEQFF.

The chain employs TRBV28 and TRBJ1-1, with 11 bases aligning to TRBD1. The V gene's germline CDR1 is MDHEN and CDR2 SYDVKM. This CDR3 has 15 amino acids. The V segment lost 1 base and the J segment 5 bases; nucleotides outside the gene matches: 3. The CDR3 DNA follows: TGTGCCAGCAGTTTATTGGGGACAGGGGGGACTGAAGCTTTCTTT. It yields the protein CASSLLGTGGTEAFF.

This rearrangement joins TRBV5-1 to TRBJ2-1, with 11 bases that match TRBD2. Unmatched junction bases numbered 18, after V lost 8 bases and J lost 2 bases. CDR1 SGHRS and CDR2 YFSETQ come from the germline V gene. This CDR3 comprises 19 residues. CDR3 in DNA: TGCGCCAGGCCGAGTAGCGGGAGGGCCGCCCCCCTGACCTACAATGAGCAGTTCTTC. Protein: CARPSSGRAAPLTYNEQFF. The full variable domain, rest sourced from reference TRBV5-1 and TRBJ2-1, is KAGVTQTPRYLIKTRGQQVTLSCSPISGHRSVSWYQQTPGQGLQFLFEYFSETQRNKGNFPGRFSGRQFSNSRSEMNVSTLELGDSALYLCARPSSGRAAPLTYNEQFFGPGTRLTVL.

This chain joins TRBV2 and TRBJ1-2; 9 bases map to TRBD1. Germline loops: CDR1 SNHLY, CDR2 FYNNEI. The CDR3 sequence is 15 residues long. V dropped 4 bases and J dropped 5; count of bases not matched to a gene: 8. The CDR3 DNA is TGTGCCAGCAGTGCACAGGGGGCGAATCTTTATGGCTACACCTTC. The encoded protein is CASSAQGANLYGYTF.

The chain employs TRBV7-9 and TRBJ2-6; no firm D call. The CDR3 sequence is 15 residues long. Looked up from germline, CDR1 is SEHNR and CDR2 is FQNEAQ (reference sequence). Trimming stripped 3 bases from V and 0 bases from J, with 6 bases between. The CDR3 loop reads CASSFGPSGANVLTF. The CDR3 region has the DNA TGTGCCAGCAGCTTTGGCCCCTCTGGGGCCAACGTCCTGACTTTC.

The V gene is TRBV5-4, the J gene TRBJ1-2, with 9 nucleotides matching TRBD1. The CDR3 covers 15 residues. J lost 6 bases, V lost 4 bases, and 10 bases had no gene match. Germline CDR1 SGHNT, CDR2 YYREEE (reference sequence). CDR3: CASSPGTGYGDGYTF. The CDR3 nucleotides are TGTGCCAGCAGCCCCGGGACAGGGTACGGGGATGGCTACACCTTC. Complete variable domain (other parts from reference TRBV5-4 and TRBJ1-2): ETGVTQSPTHLIKTRGQQVTLRCSSQSGHNTVSWYQQALGQGPQFIFQYYREEENGRGNFPPRFSGLQFPNYSSELNVNALELDDSALYLCASSPGTGYGDGYTFGSGTRLTVV.

The CDR3 protein is CASSELRGSSYEQYF. The DNA of the CDR3 is TGTGCCAGCAGTGAATTACGCGGGAGCTCCTACGAGCAGTACTTC. The V and J genes are TRBV6-1 and TRBJ2-7, with TRBD2 matching over 7 bases. CDR1 and CDR2 from the germline V gene are MNHNS and SASEGT. This CDR3 is 15 amino acids long. The V segment lost 2 bases and the J segment 0 bases; nucleotides outside the gene matches: 4.

This sequence joins TRBV7-6 and TRBJ2-7, with a possible D match to TRBD2 (5 bases). The CDR3 extends over 15 amino acids. Germline lookup yields CDR1 SGHVS and CDR2 FNYEAQ. The germline V and J ends were trimmed by 1 base and 3 bases, with 13 bases remaining between them. The CDR3: CASSLGFDGNYEQYF. The CDR3 nucleotides are TGTGCCAGCAGCTTAGGATTCGACGGGAACTACGAGCAGTACTTC.

V and J are TRBV28 and TRBJ2-5, with TRBD2 matching over 7 bases. The germline CDR1 and CDR2 sequences are MDHEN and SYDVKM. Trimming cost V 6 bases and J 2 bases; bases outside gene matches: 15. The CDR3 is made up of 17 amino acids. CDR3 loop: CASRLRGGRFGQETQYF. The DNA for the CDR3 is TGTGCCAGCAGACTGCGCGGCGGGAGATTCGGGCAAGAGACCCAGTACTTC.

V is TRBV24-1 and J is TRBJ2-5; 9 bases line up with TRBD1. This CDR3 spans 16 amino acids. V trimming: 1 base; J trimming: 5 bases; junction bases outside the gene matches: 7. CDR1 and CDR2 from the germline V gene are KGHDR and SFDVKD. CDR3 bases: TGTGCCACCAGTGATTTTGACAGGGGGGTTGAGGAGACCCAGTACTTC. Translated: CATSDFDRGVEETQYF.

This clone was counted only a few times. The V and J genes are TRBV28 and TRBJ1-3; possibly TRBD1 for D (6 bases). CDR3 size: 11 residues. From germline, CDR1 is MDHEN and CDR2 SYDVKM. The V gene lost 5 bases and the J gene lost 11 bases, with 10 bases spanning the gap. This CDR3 reads CASSLRGSIYF. The CDR3 DNA reads as TGTGCCAGCAGTCTAAGGGGGTCCATATATTTT.

This clone has only a few counts. V usage is TRBV6-5 and J usage is TRBJ1-4; 7 positions match TRBD1. The CDR3 sequence is 14 residues long. Germline CDR1 MNHEY, CDR2 SVGAGI. V gave up 3 bases and J gave up 4 bases; unmatched junction bases: 2. CDR3 nucleotide sequence: TGTGCCAGCAGTTATGGGGACAGTAATGAAAAACTGTTTTTT. This codes for CASSYGDSNEKLFF.

The chain carries TRBV14 and TRBJ2-7; a possible D gene is TRBD2 (6 bases). Germline V gene data show CDR1 as SGHDN and CDR2 as FVKESK. The CDR3 spans 13 residues. The V gene lost 1 base and the J gene lost 5 bases, with 9 bases spanning the gap. The CDR3 nucleotides are TGTGCCAGCAGCCAAGTGCGGGGCAACGAGCAGTACTTC. Protein product: CASSQVRGNEQYF.

The CDR3 region is CASSEGTGLDSPLHF. The CDR3 DNA sequence: TGCGCCAGCAGTGAGGGGACAGGGCTGGATTCACCCCTCCACTTT. The genes are TRBV10-1 and TRBJ1-6; TRBD1 matches 9 bases. Losses at the gene ends were 2 bases for V and 8 bases for J; bases not matched to a gene: 4. The CDR3 covers 15 residues. The germline V gene encodes CDR1 WNHNN and CDR2 SYGVQD (reference sequence).